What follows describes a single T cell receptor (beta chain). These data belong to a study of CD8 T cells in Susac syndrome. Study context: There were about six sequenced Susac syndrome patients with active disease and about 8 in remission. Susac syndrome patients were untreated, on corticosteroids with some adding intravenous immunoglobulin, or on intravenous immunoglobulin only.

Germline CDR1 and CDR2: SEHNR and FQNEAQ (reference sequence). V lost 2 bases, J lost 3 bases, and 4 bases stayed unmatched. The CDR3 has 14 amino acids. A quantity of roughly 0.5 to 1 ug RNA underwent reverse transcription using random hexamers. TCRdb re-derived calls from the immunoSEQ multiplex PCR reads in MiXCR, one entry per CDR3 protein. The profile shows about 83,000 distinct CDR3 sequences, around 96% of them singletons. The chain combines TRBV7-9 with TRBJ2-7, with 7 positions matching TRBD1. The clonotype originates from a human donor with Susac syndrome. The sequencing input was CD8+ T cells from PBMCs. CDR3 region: CASSLTGTVYEQYF. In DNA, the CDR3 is TGTGCCAGCAGCTTAACCGGGACAGTCTACGAGCAGTACTTC. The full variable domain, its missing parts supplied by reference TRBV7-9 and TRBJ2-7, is DTGVSQNPRHKITKRGQNVTFRCDPISEHNRLYWYRQTLGQGPEFLTYFQNEAQLEKSRLLSDRFSAERPKGSFSTLEIQRTEQGDSAMYLCASSLTGTVYEQYFGPGTRLTVT.